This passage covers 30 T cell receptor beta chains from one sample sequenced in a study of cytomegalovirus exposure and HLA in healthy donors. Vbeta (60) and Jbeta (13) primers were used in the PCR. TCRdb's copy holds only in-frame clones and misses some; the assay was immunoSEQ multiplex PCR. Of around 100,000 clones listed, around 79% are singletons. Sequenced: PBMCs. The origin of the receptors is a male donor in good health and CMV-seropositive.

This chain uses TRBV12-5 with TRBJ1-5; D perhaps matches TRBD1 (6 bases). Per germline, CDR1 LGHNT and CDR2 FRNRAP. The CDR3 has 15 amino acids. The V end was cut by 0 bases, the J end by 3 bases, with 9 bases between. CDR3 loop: CASGLVAGDNQPQHF. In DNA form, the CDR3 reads TGTGCTAGTGGTTTGGTAGCAGGGGACAATCAGCCCCAGCATTTT. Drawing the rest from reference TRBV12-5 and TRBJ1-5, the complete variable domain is DARVTQTPRHKVTEMGQEVTMRCQPILGHNTVFWYRQTMMQGLELLAYFRNRAPLDDSGMPKDRFSAEMPDATLATLKIQPSEPRDSAVYFCASGLVAGDNQPQHFGDGTRLSIL.

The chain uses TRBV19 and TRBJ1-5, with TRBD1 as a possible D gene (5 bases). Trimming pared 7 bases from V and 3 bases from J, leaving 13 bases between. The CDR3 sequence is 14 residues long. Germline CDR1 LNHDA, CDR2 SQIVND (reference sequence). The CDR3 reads CASMMDISNQPQHF. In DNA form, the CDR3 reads TGTGCCAGTATGATGGACATTTCCAATCAGCCCCAGCATTTT.

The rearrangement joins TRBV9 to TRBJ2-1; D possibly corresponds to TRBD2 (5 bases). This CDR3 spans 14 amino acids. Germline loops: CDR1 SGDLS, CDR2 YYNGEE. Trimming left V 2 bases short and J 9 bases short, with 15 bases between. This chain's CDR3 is CASSVGVGRAEQFF. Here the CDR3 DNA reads TGTGCCAGCAGCGTGGGTGTTGGGCGGGCTGAGCAGTTCTTC.

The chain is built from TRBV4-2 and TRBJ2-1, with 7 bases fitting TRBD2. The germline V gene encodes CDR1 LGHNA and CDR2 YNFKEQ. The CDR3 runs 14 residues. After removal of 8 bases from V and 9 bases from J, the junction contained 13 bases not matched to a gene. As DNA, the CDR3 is TGTGCCAGCCACGGGACTATGGAGGTCGGTGAGCAGTTCTTC. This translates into CASHGTMEVGEQFF.

The CDR3 DNA reads TGCGCCAGCAGCTTGAGCCTAGCGGGGGGGCAAGAGACCCAGTACTTC. It translates to CASSLSLAGGQETQYF. This chain uses TRBV5-1 with TRBJ2-5, with TRBD2 matching 12 bases. The CDR3 extends over 16 amino acids. Germline trimming cut 1 base from V and 2 bases from J; bases unmatched to any gene: 3. CDR1 and CDR2 (germline): SGHRS, YFSETQ.

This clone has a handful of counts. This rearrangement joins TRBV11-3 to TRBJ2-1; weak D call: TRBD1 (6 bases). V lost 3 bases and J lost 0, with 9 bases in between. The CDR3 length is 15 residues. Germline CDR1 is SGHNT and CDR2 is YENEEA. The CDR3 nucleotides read TGTGCCAGCAGCTTGGGGGCTAGCTCCTACAATGAGCAGTTCTTC. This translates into CASSLGASSYNEQFF.

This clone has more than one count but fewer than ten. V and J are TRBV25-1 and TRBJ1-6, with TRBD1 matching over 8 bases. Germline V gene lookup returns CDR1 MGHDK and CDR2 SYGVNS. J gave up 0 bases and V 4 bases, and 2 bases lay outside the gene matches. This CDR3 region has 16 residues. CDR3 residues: CASSGTGSSYNSPLHF. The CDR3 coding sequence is TGTGCCAGCAGTGGGACAGGGAGCTCCTATAATTCACCCCTCCACTTT.

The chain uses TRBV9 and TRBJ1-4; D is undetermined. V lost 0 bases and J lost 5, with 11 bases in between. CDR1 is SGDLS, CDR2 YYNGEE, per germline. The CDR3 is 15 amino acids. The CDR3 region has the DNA TGTGCCAGCAGCGTAGGTCTACAGCCGAATGAAAAACTGTTTTTT. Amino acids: CASSVGLQPNEKLFF.

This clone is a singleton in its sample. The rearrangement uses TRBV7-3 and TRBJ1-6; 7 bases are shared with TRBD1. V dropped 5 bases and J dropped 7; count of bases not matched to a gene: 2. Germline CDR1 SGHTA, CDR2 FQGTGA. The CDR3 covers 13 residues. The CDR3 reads CASSEQGNSPLHF. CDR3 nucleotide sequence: TGTGCCAGCAGCGAACAGGGGAATTCACCCCTCCACTTT.

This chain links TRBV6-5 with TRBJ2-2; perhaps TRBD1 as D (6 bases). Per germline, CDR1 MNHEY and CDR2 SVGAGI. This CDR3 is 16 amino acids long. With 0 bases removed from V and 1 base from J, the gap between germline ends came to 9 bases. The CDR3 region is CASSYSTGRNTGELFF. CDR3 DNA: TGTGCCAGCAGTTACTCAACAGGGAGGAACACCGGGGAGCTGTTTTTT.

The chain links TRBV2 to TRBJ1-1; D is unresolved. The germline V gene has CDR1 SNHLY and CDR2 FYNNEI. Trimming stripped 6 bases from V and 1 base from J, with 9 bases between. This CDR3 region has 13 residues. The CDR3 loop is CASRITRNTEAFF. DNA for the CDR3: TGTGCCAGCAGAATTACGAGGAACACTGAAGCTTTCTTT.

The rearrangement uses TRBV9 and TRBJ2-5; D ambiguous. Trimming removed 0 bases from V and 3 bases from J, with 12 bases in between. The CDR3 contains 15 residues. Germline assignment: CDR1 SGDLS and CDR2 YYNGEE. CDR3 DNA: TGTGCCAGCAGCGTAGGAAATCCGATAGAAGAGACCCAGTACTTC. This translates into CASSVGNPIEETQYF.

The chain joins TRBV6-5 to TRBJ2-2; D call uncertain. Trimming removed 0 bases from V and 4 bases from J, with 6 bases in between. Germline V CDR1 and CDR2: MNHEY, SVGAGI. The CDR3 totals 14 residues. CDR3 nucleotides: TGTGCCAGCAGTTACTCGGTCGGCACCGGGGAGCTGTTTTTT. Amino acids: CASSYSVGTGELFF.

The CDR3 sequence: CASSPGAGAYEQYF. CDR3 sequence (DNA): TGTGCCAGCAGCCCTGGGGCCGGTGCCTACGAGCAGTACTTC. The chain has TRBV7-9 and TRBJ2-7, with a possible D match to TRBD1 (5 bases). Trimming took off 5 bases at V and 2 bases at J, with 13 bases between the two ends. Germline lookup yields CDR1 SEHNR and CDR2 FQNEAQ (reference sequence). CDR3 length equals 14 residues.

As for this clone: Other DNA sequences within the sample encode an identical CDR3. For the CDR3, the DNA is TGCGCCAGCAGTGAGTCGGACAGAAGCTCCTACAATGAGCAGTTCTTC. Encoded protein: CASSESDRSSYNEQFF. The V call is TRBV10-2, the J call TRBJ2-1; a possible D gene is TRBD1 (6 bases). Looked up from germline, CDR1 is WSHSY and CDR2 is SAAADI. The CDR3 length is 16 residues. V was pared by 0 bases and J by 0 bases, with 9 bases between.

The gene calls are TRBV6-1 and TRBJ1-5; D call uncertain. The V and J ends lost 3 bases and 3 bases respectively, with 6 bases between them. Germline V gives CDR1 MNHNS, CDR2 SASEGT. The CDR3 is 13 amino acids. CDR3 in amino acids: CASSDSYNQPQHF. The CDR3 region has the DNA TGTGCCAGCAGTGATTCTTACAATCAGCCCCAGCATTTT.

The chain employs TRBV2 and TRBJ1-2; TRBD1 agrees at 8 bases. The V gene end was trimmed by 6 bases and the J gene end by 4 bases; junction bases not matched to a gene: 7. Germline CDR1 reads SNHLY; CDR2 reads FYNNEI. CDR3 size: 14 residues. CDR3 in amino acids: CASRSDRVFYGYTF. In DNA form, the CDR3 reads TGTGCCAGCAGATCGGACAGGGTTTTCTATGGCTACACCTTC.

The CDR3 nucleotides are TGTGCCAGCAGAAGGGGGCAGGGGATCTACGAGCAGTACTTC. Its protein product is CASRRGQGIYEQYF. The J gene is TRBJ2-7, the V gene TRBV6-5, with 7 bases matching TRBD1. Per germline, CDR1 MNHEY and CDR2 SVGAGI. The CDR3 is 14 amino acids. V shed 6 bases, J shed 3 bases, and the junction held 8 bases outside the gene matches.

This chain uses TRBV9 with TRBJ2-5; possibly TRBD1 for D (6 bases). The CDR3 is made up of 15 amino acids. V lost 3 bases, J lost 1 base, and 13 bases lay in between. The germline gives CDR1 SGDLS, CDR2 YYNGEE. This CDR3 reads CASSAKTGPQETQYF. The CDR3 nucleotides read TGTGCCAGCAGCGCCAAAACAGGGCCCCAAGAGACCCAGTACTTC.

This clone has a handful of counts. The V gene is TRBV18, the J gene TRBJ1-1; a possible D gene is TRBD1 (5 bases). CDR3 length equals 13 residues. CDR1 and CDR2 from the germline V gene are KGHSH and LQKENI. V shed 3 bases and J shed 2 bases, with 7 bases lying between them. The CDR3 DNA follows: TGTGCCAGCTCACCGGGGGGTAACACTGAAGCTTTCTTT. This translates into CASSPGGNTEAFF.

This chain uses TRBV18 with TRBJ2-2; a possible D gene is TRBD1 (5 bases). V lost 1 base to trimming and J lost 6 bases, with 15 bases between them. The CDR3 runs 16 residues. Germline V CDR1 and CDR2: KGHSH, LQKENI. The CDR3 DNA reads TGTGCCAGCTCACCACGGTCCGGACACTATCCCGGGGAGCTGTTTTTT. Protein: CASSPRSGHYPGELFF.

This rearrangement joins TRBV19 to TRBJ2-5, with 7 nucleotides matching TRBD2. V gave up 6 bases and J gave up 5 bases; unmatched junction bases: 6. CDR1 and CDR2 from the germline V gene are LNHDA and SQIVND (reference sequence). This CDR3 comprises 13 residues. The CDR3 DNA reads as TGTGCCAGTAGCCCGGGGGGACGCGAGACCCAGTACTTC. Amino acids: CASSPGGRETQYF.

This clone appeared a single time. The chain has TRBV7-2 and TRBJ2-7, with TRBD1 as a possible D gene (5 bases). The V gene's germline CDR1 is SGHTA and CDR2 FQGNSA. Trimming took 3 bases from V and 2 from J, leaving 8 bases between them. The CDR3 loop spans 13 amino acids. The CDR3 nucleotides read TGTGCCAGCAGCTTCACAGGAACCTACGAGCAGTACTTC. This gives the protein CASSFTGTYEQYF.

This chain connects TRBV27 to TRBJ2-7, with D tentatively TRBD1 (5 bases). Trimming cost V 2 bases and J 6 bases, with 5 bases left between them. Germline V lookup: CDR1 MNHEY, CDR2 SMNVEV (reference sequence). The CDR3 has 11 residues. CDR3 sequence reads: CASSLRGEQYF. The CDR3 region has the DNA TGTGCCAGCAGTTTAAGGGGCGAGCAGTACTTC.

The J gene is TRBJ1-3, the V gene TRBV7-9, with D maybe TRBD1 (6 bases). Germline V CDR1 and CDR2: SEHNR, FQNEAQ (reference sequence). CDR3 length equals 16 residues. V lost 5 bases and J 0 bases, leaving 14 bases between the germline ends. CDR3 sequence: CASSPPGQSSGNTIYF. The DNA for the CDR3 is TGTGCCAGCAGCCCCCCGGGACAAAGCTCTGGAAACACCATATATTTT.

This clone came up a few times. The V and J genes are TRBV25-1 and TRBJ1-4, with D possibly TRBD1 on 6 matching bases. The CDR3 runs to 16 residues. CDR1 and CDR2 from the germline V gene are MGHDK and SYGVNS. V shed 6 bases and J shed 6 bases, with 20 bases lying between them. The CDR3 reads CASSGTQQGMYEKLFF. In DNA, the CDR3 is TGTGCCAGCAGCGGAACCCAACAGGGCATGTATGAAAAACTGTTTTTT.

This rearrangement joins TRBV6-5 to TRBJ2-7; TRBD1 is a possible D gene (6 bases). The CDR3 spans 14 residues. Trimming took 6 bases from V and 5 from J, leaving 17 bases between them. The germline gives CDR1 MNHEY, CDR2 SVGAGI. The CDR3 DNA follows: TGTGCCAGCAGCAAGAGAGCCCAGGGGAACGAGCAGTACTTC. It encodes CASSKRAQGNEQYF.

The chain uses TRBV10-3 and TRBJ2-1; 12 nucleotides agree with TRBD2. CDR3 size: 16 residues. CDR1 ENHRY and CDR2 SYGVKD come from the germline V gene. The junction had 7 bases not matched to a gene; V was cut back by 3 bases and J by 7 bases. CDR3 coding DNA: TGTGCCATCAGTGAAAATCTAGCGGGAGGGGGGAATGAGCAGTTCTTC. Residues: CAISENLAGGGNEQFF.

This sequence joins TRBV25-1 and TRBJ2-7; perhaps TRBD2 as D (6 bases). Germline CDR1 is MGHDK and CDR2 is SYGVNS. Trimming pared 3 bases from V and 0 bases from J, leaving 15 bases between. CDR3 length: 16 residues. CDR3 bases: TGTGCCAGCAGTGACCGAGCGGGCCAGAGCTCCTACGAGCAGTACTTC. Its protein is CASSDRAGQSSYEQYF.

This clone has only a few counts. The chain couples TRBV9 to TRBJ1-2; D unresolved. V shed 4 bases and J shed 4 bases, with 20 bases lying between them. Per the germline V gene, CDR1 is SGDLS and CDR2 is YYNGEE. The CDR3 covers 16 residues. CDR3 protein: CASSSASPGTLYGYTF. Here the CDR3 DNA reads TGTGCCAGCAGCTCCGCGTCCCCAGGAACCCTCTATGGCTACACCTTC.